One TCR beta chain is described in this entry. What it binds is unknown. This may be a read error: a much more frequent sequence differs by one nucleotide. This CDR3 comprises 12 residues. Per germline, CDR1 DFQATT and CDR2 SNEGSKA (reference sequence). Trimming left V 0 bases short and J 11 bases short, with 13 bases between. Together with a sample-barcoded 5' primer, a J-beta primer mix was included in a second PCR lasting about 7 to 11 cycles. From the 5' RACE reads, TCRdb called clonotypes with MiXCR, one entry per CDR3 protein. The table shows approximately 810,000 distinct CDR3 sequences, with 29% occurring only once. The record originates from a study of blood T cells in healthy people across ages. Study-level points and caveats: Possibly confounding the expanded clonotype changes was the fact that donor CMV status was unknown. While age rose, TCR beta diversity per million T cells dropped in a roughly linear way. Because sorting was not performed, PBMCs prevented conclusive naive versus antigen-experienced comparison.

Sequencing was carried out using blood. The rearrangement joins TRBV20-1 to TRBJ2-5; D unclear. The source of this sequence is a woman older than 75 in good health. The chain's CDR3 is CSARDLQHEQYF. CDR3 coding DNA: TGCAGTGCTAGAGATCTACAACATGAGCAGTACTTC.